This TCR beta chain was identified during a study of technical replicates of blood from several donors (dated by TCRdb to 2017 to 2019). The CDR3 holds 13 amino acids from the cysteine to the phenylalanine. Only the CDR3 portion is preserved as DNA: 39 bases, with reading frame beginning at the first base. CDR1 and CDR2, looked up from the germline V gene, are SGDLS and YYNGEE. Here V drops 6 bases and J drops 8 bases, and the junction holds 7 bases not matched to any gene. As concerns this clone: There is no known antigen for this receptor. Within one base of it there is no much larger clone, and no base qualities were kept.

Libraries were prepared through the immunoSEQ multiplex PCR assay. TCRdb provides this immuneACCESS table in a form limited to in-frame rearrangements. Some clones are lacking; in checked studies, under half of them reflect an unresolved V gene, and why the rest are absent is not known. Recorded for this sample are about 80,000 clones; about 94% of them occurred a single time. The top ten hold 0.38% of the sample. The rearranged segments are TRBV9 and TRBJ2-1; TRBD2 fits 8 bases in the junction. The origin of this receptor is a human donor in good health. The sample comprised T cells isolated from PBMCs. The nucleotide sequence is TGTGCCAGCACTATAGCGGGATCAGATGAGCAGTTCTTC. This sequence encodes CASTIAGSDEQFF.